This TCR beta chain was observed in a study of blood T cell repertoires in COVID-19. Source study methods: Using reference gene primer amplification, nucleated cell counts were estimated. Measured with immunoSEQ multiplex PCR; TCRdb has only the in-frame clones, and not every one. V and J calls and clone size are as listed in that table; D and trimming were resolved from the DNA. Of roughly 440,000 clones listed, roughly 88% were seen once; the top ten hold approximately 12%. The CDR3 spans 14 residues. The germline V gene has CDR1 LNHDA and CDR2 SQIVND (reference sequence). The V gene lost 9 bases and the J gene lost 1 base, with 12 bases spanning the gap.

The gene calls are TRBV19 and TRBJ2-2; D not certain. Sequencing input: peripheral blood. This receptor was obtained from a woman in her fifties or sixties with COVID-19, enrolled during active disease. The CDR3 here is CASNVGLNTGELFF. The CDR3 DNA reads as TGTGCCAGCAACGTTGGGCTGAACACCGGGGAGCTGTTTTTT.